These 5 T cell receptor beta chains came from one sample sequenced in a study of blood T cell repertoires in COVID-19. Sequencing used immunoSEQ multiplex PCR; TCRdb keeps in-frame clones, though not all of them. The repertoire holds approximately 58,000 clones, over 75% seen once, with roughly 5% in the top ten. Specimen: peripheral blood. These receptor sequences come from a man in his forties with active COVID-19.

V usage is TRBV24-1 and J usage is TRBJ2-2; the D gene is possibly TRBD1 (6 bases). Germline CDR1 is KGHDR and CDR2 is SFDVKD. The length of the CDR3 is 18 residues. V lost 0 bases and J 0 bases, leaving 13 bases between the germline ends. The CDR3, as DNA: TGTGCCACCAGTGATTTGAAAGGACAGACCGCGAACACCGGGGAGCTGTTTTTT. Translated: CATSDLKGQTANTGELFF.

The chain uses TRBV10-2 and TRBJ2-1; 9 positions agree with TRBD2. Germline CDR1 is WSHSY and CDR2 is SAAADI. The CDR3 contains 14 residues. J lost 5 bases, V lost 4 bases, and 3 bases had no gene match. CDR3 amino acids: CASSVASGNNEQFF. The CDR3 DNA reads TGCGCCAGCAGTGTGGCTAGCGGGAACAATGAGCAGTTCTTC.

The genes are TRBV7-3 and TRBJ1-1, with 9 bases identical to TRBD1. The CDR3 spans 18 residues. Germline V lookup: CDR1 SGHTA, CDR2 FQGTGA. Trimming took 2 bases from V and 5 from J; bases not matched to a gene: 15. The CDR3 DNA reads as TGTGCCAGCAGCTTAGGGTTTACGGACAGGGGCGCAGGAACTGAAGCTTTCTTT. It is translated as CASSLGFTDRGAGTEAFF.

Here the CDR3 reads CAISEGQGASGTYEQYF. CDR3 sequence (DNA): TGTGCCATCAGTGAGGGACAGGGGGCCTCCGGAACCTACGAGCAGTACTTC. J is TRBJ2-7 and V is TRBV10-3; TRBD1 aligns across 11 bases. V shed 2 bases, J shed 2 bases, and the junction held 8 bases outside the gene matches. Germline values: CDR1 ENHRY, CDR2 SYGVKD. This CDR3 has 17 amino acids.

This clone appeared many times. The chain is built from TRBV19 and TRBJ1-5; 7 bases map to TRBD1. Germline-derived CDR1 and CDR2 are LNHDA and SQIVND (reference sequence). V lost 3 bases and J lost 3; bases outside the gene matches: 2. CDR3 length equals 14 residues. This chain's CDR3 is CASSIDRDNQPQHF. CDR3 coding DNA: TGTGCCAGTAGTATTGACAGGGACAATCAGCCCCAGCATTTT.